Listed below are T cell receptor beta chains from one sample, sequenced in a study of cytomegalovirus exposure and HLA in healthy donors. Measured with immunoSEQ multiplex PCR; TCRdb has only the in-frame clones, and not every one. The sample records roughly 130,000 clones, around three quarters being singletons. Source material: PBMCs. All receptors come from a middle-aged man in good health and CMV-seronegative. The CDR3 runs from the conserved cysteine through the conserved F or W. D genes are given only for firm matches. Rows give clone size only sometimes, using once, few, many, or a class for an expanded clone.

clone_size: .
v_call: TRBV27
d_call: .
j_call: TRBJ1-3
cdr3_nt: TGTGCCAGCAGTCCCTGGACAGATGGAAACACCATATATTTT
cdr3_aa: CASSPWTDGNTIYF

clone_size: .
v_call: TRBV7-6
d_call: TRBD1
j_call: TRBJ2-7
cdr3_nt: TGTGCCAGCAGCTGGAAGGGACAGGGGGCCTACGAGCAGTACTTC
cdr3_aa: CASSWKGQGAYEQYF

clone_size: .
v_call: TRBV9
d_call: .
j_call: TRBJ2-6
cdr3_nt: TGTGCCAGCAGCGTAGCTCCCTCTGGGGCCAACGGCCTGACTTTC
cdr3_aa: CASSVAPSGANGLTF

clone_size: .
v_call: TRBV28
d_call: TRBD1
j_call: TRBJ2-7
cdr3_nt: TGTGCCAGCAGTTTATGGGACAGGACCTACGAGCAGTACTTC
cdr3_aa: CASSLWDRTYEQYF

clone_size: .
v_call: TRBV4-2
d_call: .
j_call: TRBJ2-7
cdr3_nt: TGTGCCAGCAGCCAAGATATCCGGTACGAGCAGTACTTC
cdr3_aa: CASSQDIRYEQYF

clone_size: .
v_call: TRBV28
d_call: .
j_call: TRBJ2-2
cdr3_nt: TGTGCCAGCAGTTGGAGGCGGTCCGGGGAGCTGTTTTTT
cdr3_aa: CASSWRRSGELFF

clone_size: few
v_call: TRBV7-2
d_call: TRBD2
j_call: TRBJ2-2
cdr3_nt: TGTGCCAGCAGCTTATACGGGGGGGACACCGGGGAGCTGTTTTTT
cdr3_aa: CASSLYGGDTGELFF

clone_size: medium-sized
v_call: TRBV6-1
d_call: TRBD1
j_call: TRBJ2-2
cdr3_nt: TGTGCCAGCAGTGAAGACAGGGGTGGGGCCGGGGAGCTGTTTTTT
cdr3_aa: CASSEDRGGAGELFF

clone_size: few
v_call: TRBV2
d_call: .
j_call: TRBJ2-7
cdr3_nt: TGTGCCAGCAGTGAATGGGAGGAGAGCCGTTACGAGCAGTACTTC
cdr3_aa: CASSEWEESRYEQYF

clone_size: once
v_call: TRBV4-1
d_call: TRBD1
j_call: TRBJ1-5
cdr3_nt: TGCGCCAGCAGCCAAGAGAGAGGGACAGCCGAGCATTTT
cdr3_aa: CASSQERGTAEHF

clone_size: .
v_call: TRBV29-1
d_call: .
j_call: TRBJ2-2
cdr3_nt: TGCAGCGTGGGGGGAGGCACCGGGGAGCTGTTTTTT
cdr3_aa: CSVGGGTGELFF

clone_size: .
v_call: TRBV9
d_call: .
j_call: TRBJ2-3
cdr3_nt: TGTGCCAGCCACCACGGGGAACTCTACACAGATACGCAGTATTTT
cdr3_aa: CASHHGELYTDTQYF

clone_size: .
v_call: TRBV5-6
d_call: TRBD2
j_call: TRBJ2-7
cdr3_nt: TGTGCCAGCAGCTTAGGGTCTAGCGGGAGTGGCTACGAGCAGTACTTC
cdr3_aa: CASSLGSSGSGYEQYF

clone_size: .
v_call: TRBV6-4
d_call: TRBD2
j_call: TRBJ2-1
cdr3_nt: TGTGCCAGCAGTGCGAAGGCTGACGGGGGGGATGAGCAGTTCTTC
cdr3_aa: CASSAKADGGDEQFF

clone_size: .
v_call: TRBV6-1
d_call: TRBD1
j_call: TRBJ2-7
cdr3_nt: TGTGCCAGCAGGGGACAGGGGATTTTCTACGAGCAGTACTTC
cdr3_aa: CASRGQGIFYEQYF

clone_size: .
v_call: TRBV6-5
d_call: .
j_call: TRBJ2-7
cdr3_nt: TGTGCCAGCAGCAATCACTACTACGAGCAGTACTTC
cdr3_aa: CASSNHYYEQYF

clone_size: once
v_call: TRBV5-1
d_call: TRBD1
j_call: TRBJ1-6
cdr3_nt: TGCGCCAGCAGCTCCGGACAGGGGGAACATTCACCCCTCCACTTT
cdr3_aa: CASSSGQGEHSPLHF

clone_size: .
v_call: TRBV6-1
d_call: TRBD2
j_call: TRBJ2-7
cdr3_nt: TGTGCCAGCAGTGAAGCGGGGGGGAGGGATCCCTACGAGCAGTACTTC
cdr3_aa: CASSEAGGRDPYEQYF

clone_size: few
v_call: TRBV18
d_call: .
j_call: TRBJ1-2
cdr3_nt: TGTGCCAGCTCACCACCGACCAGGGAAGGCTACACCTTC
cdr3_aa: CASSPPTREGYTF

clone_size: .
v_call: TRBV30
d_call: .
j_call: TRBJ2-6
cdr3_nt: TGTGCCTGGAGTGAGGGGGCTGGGGCCAACGTCCTGACTTTC
cdr3_aa: CAWSEGAGANVLTF

clone_size: once
v_call: TRBV25-1
d_call: TRBD2
j_call: TRBJ2-7
cdr3_nt: TGTGCCAGCAGTGACTTAAGGGGAGGGATATACTACGAGCAGTACTTC
cdr3_aa: CASSDLRGGIYYEQYF

clone_size: .
v_call: TRBV29-1
d_call: TRBD2
j_call: TRBJ2-3
cdr3_nt: TGCAGCCTACGGGGGGCTAGCGGGAGATTAGTCACAGATACGCAGTATTTT
cdr3_aa: CSLRGASGRLVTDTQYF

clone_size: .
v_call: TRBV11-2
d_call: TRBD1
j_call: TRBJ1-1
cdr3_nt: TGTGCCAGCAGCCTGAAGACAGGGGGCGTGGACACTGAAGCTTTCTTT
cdr3_aa: CASSLKTGGVDTEAFF

clone_size: .
v_call: TRBV5-4
d_call: TRBD2
j_call: TRBJ2-3
cdr3_nt: TGTGCCAGCAGCTTCGCTAGCGGGGGCCCCTTTACCACCGATACGCAGTATTTT
cdr3_aa: CASSFASGGPFTTDTQYF

clone_size: .
v_call: TRBV2
d_call: .
j_call: TRBJ2-1
cdr3_nt: TGTGCCAGCAGCCTCGGACTTCTACCGGATGAGCAGTTCTTC
cdr3_aa: CASSLGLLPDEQFF

clone_size: few
v_call: TRBV4-3
d_call: TRBD1
j_call: TRBJ2-1
cdr3_nt: TGCGCCAGCAGCCAAGATGGGACAGTTTCCTACAATGAGCAGTTCTTC
cdr3_aa: CASSQDGTVSYNEQFF

clone_size: .
v_call: TRBV4-1
d_call: .
j_call: TRBJ2-2
cdr3_nt: TGCGCCAGCAGCCAGGCTTACCTGGTTTCGAACACCGGGGAGCTGTTTTTT
cdr3_aa: CASSQAYLVSNTGELFF

clone_size: .
v_call: TRBV7-6
d_call: .
j_call: TRBJ2-5
cdr3_nt: TGTGCCAGCAGCTCGGGACTGGTACAAGAGACCCAGTACTTC
cdr3_aa: CASSSGLVQETQYF

clone_size: few
v_call: TRBV19
d_call: TRBD1
j_call: TRBJ1-4
cdr3_nt: TGTGCCAGTAGTTGGACAGGGCGGTTCTTTGGGGAAAAACTGTTTTTT
cdr3_aa: CASSWTGRFFGEKLFF

clone_size: few
v_call: TRBV6-5
d_call: TRBD1
j_call: TRBJ1-1
cdr3_nt: TGTGCCAGCAGTTATACCCCGGGGACAGGGGGGACTGAAGCTTTCTTT
cdr3_aa: CASSYTPGTGGTEAFF

clone_size: .
v_call: TRBV6-5
d_call: .
j_call: TRBJ1-1
cdr3_nt: TGTGCCAGCAGCCCCCTGAGTGTCACTGAAGCTTTCTTT
cdr3_aa: CASSPLSVTEAFF

clone_size: .
v_call: TRBV7-9
d_call: .
j_call: TRBJ2-5
cdr3_nt: TGTGCCAGCAGCCCCCTACGAGAGACCCAGTACTTC
cdr3_aa: CASSPLRETQYF

clone_size: .
v_call: TRBV2
d_call: .
j_call: TRBJ2-7
cdr3_nt: TGTGCCAGCGTGAGTGGGCCGAGCTCCTACGAGCAGTACTTC
cdr3_aa: CASVSGPSSYEQYF

clone_size: .
v_call: TRBV11-2
d_call: TRBD2
j_call: TRBJ2-1
cdr3_nt: TGTGCCAGCAGCCCTGTAGCGGGCTACAATGAGCAGTTCTTC
cdr3_aa: CASSPVAGYNEQFF

clone_size: few
v_call: TRBV11-2
d_call: .
j_call: TRBJ2-1
cdr3_nt: TGTGCCAGCAGCCTCGTTAGGGGTTCCTACAATGAGCAGTTCTTC
cdr3_aa: CASSLVRGSYNEQFF

clone_size: .
v_call: TRBV7-6
d_call: .
j_call: TRBJ2-3
cdr3_nt: TGTGCCAGCAGCCCTCTGGAGGGGTTTACAGATACGCAGTATTTT
cdr3_aa: CASSPLEGFTDTQYF

clone_size: .
v_call: TRBV29-1
d_call: TRBD2
j_call: TRBJ2-3
cdr3_nt: TGCAGCGTGGGGAGGGGCCAGGCAATGGATACGCAGTATTTT
cdr3_aa: CSVGRGQAMDTQYF

clone_size: .
v_call: TRBV5-1
d_call: TRBD1
j_call: TRBJ2-3
cdr3_nt: TGCGCCAGCAGAGATCCGGGACAGGCTAGCACAGATACGCAGTATTTT
cdr3_aa: CASRDPGQASTDTQYF

clone_size: .
v_call: TRBV6-1
d_call: .
j_call: TRBJ1-6
cdr3_nt: TGTGCCAGCAGTGGGTTGGCCTCCTATAATTCACCCCTCCACTTT
cdr3_aa: CASSGLASYNSPLHF